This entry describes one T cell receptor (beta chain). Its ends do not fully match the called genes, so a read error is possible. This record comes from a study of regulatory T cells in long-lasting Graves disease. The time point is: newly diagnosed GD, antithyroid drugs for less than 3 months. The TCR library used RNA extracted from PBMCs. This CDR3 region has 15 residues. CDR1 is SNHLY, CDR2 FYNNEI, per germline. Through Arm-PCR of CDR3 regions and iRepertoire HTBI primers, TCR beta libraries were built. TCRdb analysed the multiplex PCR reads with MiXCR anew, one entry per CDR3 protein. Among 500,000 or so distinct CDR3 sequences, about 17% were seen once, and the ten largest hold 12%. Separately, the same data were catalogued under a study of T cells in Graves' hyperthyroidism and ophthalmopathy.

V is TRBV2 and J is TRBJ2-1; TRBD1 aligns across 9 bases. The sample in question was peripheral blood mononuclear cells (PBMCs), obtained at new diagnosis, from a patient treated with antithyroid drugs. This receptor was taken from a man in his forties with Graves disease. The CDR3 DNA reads TGTGCCAGCAGTCCCGGGACAGGGACCTACAATGGGCAGTTCTTC. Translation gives CASSPGTGTYNGQFF.